This record covers a single T cell receptor (beta chain). Clones were sequenced by immunoSEQ multiplex PCR, and TCRdb holds only the in-frame ones, with some missing. This sample yields 110,000 or so clones, of which roughly nine tenths are seen a single time; approximately 7.9% belongs to the top ten. This entry belongs to a study of blood T cell repertoires in COVID-19. Study at large: From T cells, B-cell-depleted T cells, or PBMCs came the material, which was cDNA or gDNA.

CDR1 and CDR2 (germline): MDHEN, SYDVKM. Trimming removed 6 bases from V and 3 bases from J, with 18 bases in between. The length of the CDR3 is 16 residues. The sample consisted of peripheral blood. This receptor was obtained from a man aged 65 to 79 who had recovered from COVID-19. The chain couples TRBV28 to TRBJ2-1, with unresolved D. CDR3 residues: CASSQLSGGGYNEQFF. DNA of the CDR3: TGTGCCAGCAGCCAACTCTCGGGTGGCGGCTACAATGAGCAGTTCTTC.